This T cell receptor beta chain was sequenced during a study of human T cells and chemical hapten exposure. The time point is: pre-sensitization, week 0. Treatment denoted: therapeutic diphenylcyclopropenone sensitization with weekly scalp DPC. Notes on the study in general: Each of the donors had alopecia, so their immune responses may not resemble those of healthy people. Against controls, expanded TCRs gave rise to significantly more large CDR3 similarity clusters.

Per the study methods: TCRs per sample had a median of approximately 96,000 and ranged from about 20,000 to 700,000. TCRdb re-called the RACE reads through MiXCR, storing one row per CDR3 protein. TCRdb, not the authors, supplied the V and J calls. The table has roughly 80,000 distinct CDR3 sequences, approximately 14% seen once. With V trimmed by 3 bases and J by 4 bases, 2 bases remained unmatched. The CDR3 is 14 residues long. Germline V gene lookup returns CDR1 DFQATT and CDR2 SNEGSKA (reference sequence). Note on this clonotype: Its target is unknown.

The source was whole blood, collected in connection with sensitization to the hapten diphenylcyclopropenone (DPC). The TCR sequence derives from a woman aged 45-60 years with alopecia areata. Some clones in this sample may be carry-over from other donors' samples. The rearrangement uses TRBV20-1 and TRBJ2-6; 8 nucleotides agree with TRBD1. The CDR3 nucleotides read TGCAGTGCTAGGACAGGGGCCGGGGCCAACGTCCTGACTTTC. This sequence encodes CSARTGAGANVLTF.